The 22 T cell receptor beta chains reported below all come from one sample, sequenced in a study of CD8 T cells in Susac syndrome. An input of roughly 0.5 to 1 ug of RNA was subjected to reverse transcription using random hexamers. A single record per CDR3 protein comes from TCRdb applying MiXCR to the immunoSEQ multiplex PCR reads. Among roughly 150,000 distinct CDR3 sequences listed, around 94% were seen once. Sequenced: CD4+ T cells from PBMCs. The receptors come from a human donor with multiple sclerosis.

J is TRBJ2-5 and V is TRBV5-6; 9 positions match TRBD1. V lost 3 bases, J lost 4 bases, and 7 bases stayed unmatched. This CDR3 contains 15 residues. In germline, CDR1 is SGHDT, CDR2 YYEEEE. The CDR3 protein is CASSSQGAGGETQYF. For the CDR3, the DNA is TGTGCCAGCAGCTCACAGGGGGCTGGGGGAGAGACCCAGTACTTC.

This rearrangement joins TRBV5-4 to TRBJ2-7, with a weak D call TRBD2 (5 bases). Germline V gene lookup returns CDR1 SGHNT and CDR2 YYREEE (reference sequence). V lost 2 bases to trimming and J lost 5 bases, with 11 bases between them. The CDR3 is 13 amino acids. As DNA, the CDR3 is TGTGCCAGCAGCTTTCCCCCGAGGGACGAGCAGTACTTC. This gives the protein CASSFPPRDEQYF.

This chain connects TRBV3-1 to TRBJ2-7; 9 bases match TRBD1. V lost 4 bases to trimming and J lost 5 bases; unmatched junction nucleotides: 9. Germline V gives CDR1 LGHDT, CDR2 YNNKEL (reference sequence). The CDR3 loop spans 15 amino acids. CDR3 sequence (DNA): TGTGCCAGCAGCCCGGGACAGGGTGGTTACCACGAGCAGTACTTC. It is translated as CASSPGQGGYHEQYF.

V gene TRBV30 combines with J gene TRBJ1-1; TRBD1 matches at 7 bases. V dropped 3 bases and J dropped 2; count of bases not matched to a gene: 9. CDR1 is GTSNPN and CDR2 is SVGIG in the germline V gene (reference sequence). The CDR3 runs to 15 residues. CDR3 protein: CAWRVRGGQNTEAFF. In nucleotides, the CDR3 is TGTGCCTGGAGGGTCAGGGGGGGACAAAACACTGAAGCTTTCTTT.

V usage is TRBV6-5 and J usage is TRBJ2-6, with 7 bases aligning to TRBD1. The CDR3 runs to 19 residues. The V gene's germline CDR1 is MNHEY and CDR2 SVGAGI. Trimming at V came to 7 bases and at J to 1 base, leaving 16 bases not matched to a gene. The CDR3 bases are TGTGCCAGCAATCACTGGGCCTCCTCACAGGGGTCTGGGGCCAACGTCCTGACTTTC. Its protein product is CASNHWASSQGSGANVLTF.

In DNA, the CDR3 is TGTGCCAGCAGCTCCATCCTAGCGGGAGAAGCCTGGGAGCAGTTCTTC. It encodes CASSSILAGEAWEQFF. The chain has TRBV13 and TRBJ2-1; 10 nucleotides align to TRBD2. CDR1 and CDR2 (germline): PRHDT, FYEKMQ (reference sequence). The CDR3 sequence is 16 residues long. Trimming at V came to 4 bases and at J to 10 bases, leaving 13 bases not matched to a gene.

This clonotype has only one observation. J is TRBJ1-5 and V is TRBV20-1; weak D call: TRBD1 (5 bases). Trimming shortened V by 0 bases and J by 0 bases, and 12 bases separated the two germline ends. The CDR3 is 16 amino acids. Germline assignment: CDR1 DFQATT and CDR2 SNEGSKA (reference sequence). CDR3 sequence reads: CSARDTRGGSNQPQHF. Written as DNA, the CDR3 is TGCAGTGCTAGAGATACAAGGGGAGGTAGCAATCAGCCCCAGCATTTT.

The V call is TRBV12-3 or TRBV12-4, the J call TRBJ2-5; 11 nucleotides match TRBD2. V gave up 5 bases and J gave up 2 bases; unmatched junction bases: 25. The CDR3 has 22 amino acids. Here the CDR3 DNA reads TGTGCCAGCAGTCCCCGAGTCCAGAGTGGGTCTAGCGGGAGGACCCCACAAGAGACCCAGTACTTC. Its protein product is CASSPRVQSGSSGRTPQETQYF.

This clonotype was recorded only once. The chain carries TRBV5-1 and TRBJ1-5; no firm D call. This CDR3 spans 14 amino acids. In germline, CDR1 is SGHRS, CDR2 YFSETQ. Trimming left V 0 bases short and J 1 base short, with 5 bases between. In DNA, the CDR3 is TGCGCCAGCAGCTTGGAACCGAGCAATCAGCCCCAGCATTTT. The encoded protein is CASSLEPSNQPQHF. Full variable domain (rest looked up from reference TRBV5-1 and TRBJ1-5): KAGVTQTPRYLIKTRGQQVTLSCSPISGHRSVSWYQQTPGQGLQFLFEYFSETQRNKGNFPGRFSGRQFSNSRSEMNVSTLELGDSALYLCASSLEPSNQPQHFGDGTRLSIL.

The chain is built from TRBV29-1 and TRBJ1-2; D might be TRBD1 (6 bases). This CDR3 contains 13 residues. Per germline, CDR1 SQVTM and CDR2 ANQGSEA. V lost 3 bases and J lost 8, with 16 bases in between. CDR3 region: CSVDERGIGGYTF. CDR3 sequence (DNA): TGCAGCGTTGACGAGAGGGGGATTGGGGGCTACACCTTC.

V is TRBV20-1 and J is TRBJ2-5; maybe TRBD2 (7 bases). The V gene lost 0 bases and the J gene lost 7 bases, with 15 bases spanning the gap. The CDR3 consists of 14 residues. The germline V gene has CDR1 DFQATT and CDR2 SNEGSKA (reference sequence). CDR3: CSARDPGGPGTQYF. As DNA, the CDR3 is TGCAGTGCTAGAGATCCGGGGGGCCCTGGGACCCAGTACTTC.

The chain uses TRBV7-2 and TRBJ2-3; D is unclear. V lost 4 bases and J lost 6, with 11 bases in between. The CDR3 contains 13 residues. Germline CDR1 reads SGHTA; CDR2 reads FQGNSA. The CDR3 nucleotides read TGTGCCAGCAGCTCTGAAAGCCCCGATACGCAGTATTTT. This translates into CASSSESPDTQYF.

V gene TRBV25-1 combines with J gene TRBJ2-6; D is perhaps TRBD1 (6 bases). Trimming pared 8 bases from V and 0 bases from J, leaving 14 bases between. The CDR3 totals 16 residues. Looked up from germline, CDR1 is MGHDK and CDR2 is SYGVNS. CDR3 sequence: CASATGSNSGANVLTF. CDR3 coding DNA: TGTGCCAGCGCGACAGGTTCGAACTCTGGGGCCAACGTCCTGACTTTC.

CDR3: CASSPRQGSRVGEQYF. CDR3 nucleotides: TGCGCCAGCAGCCCTCGACAGGGAAGCCGGGTCGGCGAGCAGTACTTC. The chain joins TRBV4-1 to TRBJ2-7; 7 positions agree with TRBD1. This CDR3 comprises 16 residues. Germline trimming cut 4 bases from V and 6 bases from J; bases unmatched to any gene: 15. Germline V CDR1 and CDR2: MGHRA, YSYEKL.

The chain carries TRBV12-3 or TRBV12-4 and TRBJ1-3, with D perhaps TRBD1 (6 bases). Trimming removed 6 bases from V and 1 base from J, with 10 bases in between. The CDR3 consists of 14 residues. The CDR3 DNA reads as TGTGCCAGCAGCGAACAGGGTTCTGGAAACACCATATATTTT. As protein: CASSEQGSGNTIYF.

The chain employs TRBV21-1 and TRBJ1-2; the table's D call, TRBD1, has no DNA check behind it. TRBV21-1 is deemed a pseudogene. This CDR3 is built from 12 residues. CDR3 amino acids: CASPAGARGYTF. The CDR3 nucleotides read TGTGCCAGCCCGGCCGGGGCACGGGGCTACACCTTC.

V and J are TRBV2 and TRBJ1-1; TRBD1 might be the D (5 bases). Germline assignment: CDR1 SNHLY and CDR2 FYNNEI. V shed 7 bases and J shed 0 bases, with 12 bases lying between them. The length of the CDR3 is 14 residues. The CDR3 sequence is CASTREGLNTEAFF. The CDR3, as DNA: TGTGCCAGCACGAGGGAGGGGTTGAACACTGAAGCTTTCTTT.

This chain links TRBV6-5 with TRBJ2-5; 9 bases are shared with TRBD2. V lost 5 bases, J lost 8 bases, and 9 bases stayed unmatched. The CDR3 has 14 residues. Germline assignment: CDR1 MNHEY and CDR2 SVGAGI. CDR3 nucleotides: TGTGCCAGCAGTCAGCCGGGACTAGCATTCACCCAGTACTTC. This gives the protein CASSQPGLAFTQYF.

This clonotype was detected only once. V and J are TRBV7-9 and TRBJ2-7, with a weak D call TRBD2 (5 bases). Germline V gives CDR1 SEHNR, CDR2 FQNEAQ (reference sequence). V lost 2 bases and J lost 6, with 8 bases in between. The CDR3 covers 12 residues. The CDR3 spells CASSLSAGEQYF. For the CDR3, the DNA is TGTGCCAGCAGCTTATCGGCGGGCGAGCAGTACTTC.

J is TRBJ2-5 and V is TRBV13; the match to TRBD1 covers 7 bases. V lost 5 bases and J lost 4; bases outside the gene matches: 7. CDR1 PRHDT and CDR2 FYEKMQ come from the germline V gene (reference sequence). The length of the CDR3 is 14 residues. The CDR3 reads CASSNRQGIETQYF. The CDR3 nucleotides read TGTGCCAGCAGCAATCGACAGGGTATAGAGACCCAGTACTTC.

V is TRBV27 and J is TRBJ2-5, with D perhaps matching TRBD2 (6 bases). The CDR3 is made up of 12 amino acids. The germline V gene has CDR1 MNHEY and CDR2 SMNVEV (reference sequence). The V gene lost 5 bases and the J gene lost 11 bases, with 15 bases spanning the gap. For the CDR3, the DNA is TGTGCCAGCAGTACCCCGGGGGTGTTACAGTACTTC. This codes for CASSTPGVLQYF.

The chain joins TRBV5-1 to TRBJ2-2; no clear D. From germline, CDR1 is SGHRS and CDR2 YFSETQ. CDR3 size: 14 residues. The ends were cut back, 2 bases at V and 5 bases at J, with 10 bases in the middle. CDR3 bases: TGCGCCAGCAGCTTTATAGGGTATACCGGGGAGCTGTTTTTT. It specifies CASSFIGYTGELFF.